This T cell receptor (beta chain) appears in the sequencing data of a study of blood T cells in healthy people across ages. The study's findings and limits: Compared with aged donors, long-lived donors showed fewer expanded clones, suggesting selection. A strong correlation between TCR beta diversity and naive T cell percentage was seen.

The authors ran a second PCR of roughly 6 to 12 cycles using a sample-barcoded 5' primer and a J-beta primer mix. The authors tagged each cDNA molecule using a template-switch adaptor with 12 random nucleotides. Using its own MiXCR run on the 5' RACE reads, TCRdb lists one record per CDR3 protein. The sample has hundreds of thousands of distinct CDR3 sequences; about half are singletons. Concerning this clonotype itself: Antigen specificity is unknown.

Germline loops: CDR1 MNHEY, CDR2 SVGAGI. J gave up 0 bases and V 4 bases, and 14 bases lay outside the gene matches. This CDR3 contains 19 residues. The chain couples TRBV6-5 to TRBJ2-7, with TRBD2 matching 11 bases. The sequencing input was blood. The clonotype originates from a woman aged 55-75 years in good health. CDR3 nucleotides: TGTGCCAGCAGTTCCCAGGGGACTAGCGGACACTACACCTCCTACGAGCAGTACTTC. It yields the protein CASSSQGTSGHYTSYEQYF.